The 9 T cell receptor beta chains reported below all come from one sample, sequenced in a study of cytomegalovirus exposure and HLA in healthy donors (dated 2017 in TCRdb). Libraries were made using the immunoSEQ multiplex PCR assay. Sourced from immuneACCESS, this table was stored by TCRdb with only in-frame sequences that have V and J called. A share of the clones is absent; for the studies checked, an unresolved V gene accounts for under half, and the remainder has no known explanation. The sample records fewer than 250,000 clones, about 83% of which are singletons. The ten biggest clones cover about 3% of the sample. Sequenced input: PBMCs. The source is a man aged 18 to 35 in good health and CMV-seronegative.

V gene TRBV25-1 combines with J gene TRBJ1-1; a possible D gene is TRBD1 (6 bases). The germline V gene encodes CDR1 MGHDK and CDR2 SYGVNS. CDR3 size: 13 residues. V dropped 8 bases and J dropped 0 bases, with 10 bases sitting between them. CDR3 coding DNA: TGTGCCAGCGTCAGGGGCCTGAACACTGAAGCTTTCTTT. Amino acid sequence: CASVRGLNTEAFF.

The J gene is TRBJ1-1, the V gene TRBV28, with 11 bases lining up with TRBD1. The germline V gene encodes CDR1 MDHEN and CDR2 SYDVKM. V shed 5 bases, J shed 8 bases, and the junction held 13 bases outside the gene matches. CDR3 length: 16 amino acids. The CDR3 region has the DNA TGTGCCAGCAGTATACAACGTCTAGGACAGGGGGCCGAAGCTTTCTTT. This sequence encodes CASSIQRLGQGAEAFF.

This chain connects TRBV19 to TRBJ2-1; 8 bases are a match to TRBD1. Losses at the gene ends were 7 bases for V and 5 bases for J; bases not matched to a gene: 7. The CDR3 has 14 amino acids. In germline, CDR1 is LNHDA, CDR2 SQIVND (reference sequence). The CDR3 sequence: CASKQDRADNEQFF. Written as DNA, the CDR3 is TGTGCCAGTAAGCAGGACAGGGCAGACAATGAGCAGTTCTTC.

As concerns this clone: A read error may produce the germline difference seen at one junction end. This chain joins TRBV5-1 and TRBJ2-1, with D perhaps TRBD1 (6 bases). The CDR3 contains 15 residues. Germline CDR1 SGHRS, CDR2 YFSETQ. The CDR3 DNA follows: TGCGCCAGCACCTTGTTGGACAGTTCCTACAATGAGCAGTTCTTC. Its protein product is CASTLLDSSYNEQFF.

The chain combines TRBV5-6 with TRBJ2-5, with D tentatively TRBD2 (7 bases). Germline CDR1 and CDR2: SGHDT and YYEEEE. V was shortened by 4 bases and J by 5 bases, with 18 bases between the two germline ends. This CDR3 is 15 amino acids long. The CDR3 DNA is TGTGCCAGCAGCCTTGTCGGGGGGCTCCGGGAGACCCAGTACTTC. Translation gives CASSLVGGLRETQYF. Using reference TRBV5-6 and TRBJ2-5 for the parts outside the CDR3, the full variable domain is DAGVTQSPTHLIKTRGQQVTLRCSPKSGHDTVSWYQQALGQGPQFIFQYYEEEERQRGNFPDRFSGHQFPNYSSELNVNALLLGDSALYLCASSLVGGLRETQYFGPGTRLLVL.

This CDR3 is CASSDGGISGELFF. CDR3 bases: TGCGCCAGCAGCGACGGGGGGATTTCCGGGGAGCTGTTTTTT. This chain uses TRBV5-1 with TRBJ2-2, with TRBD2 matching 7 bases. J was trimmed by 6 bases and V by 4 bases; bases with no gene match: 6. CDR3 length: 14 residues. Germline CDR1 reads SGHRS; CDR2 reads YFSETQ.

V usage is TRBV9 and J usage is TRBJ1-1; no definite D call. The germline V gene has CDR1 SGDLS and CDR2 YYNGEE. With 2 bases removed from V and 0 bases from J, the gap between germline ends came to 8 bases. The CDR3 is 14 amino acids. In DNA, the CDR3 is TGTGCCAGCAGCGTCGGAGGCATGAACACTGAAGCTTTCTTT. Protein product: CASSVGGMNTEAFF.

The gene calls are TRBV6-5 and TRBJ2-5; D is uncertain. With 5 bases removed from V and 2 bases from J, the gap between germline ends came to 6 bases. CDR1 is MNHEY and CDR2 is SVGAGI in the germline V gene. This CDR3 has 12 amino acids. The CDR3, as DNA: TGTGCCAGCAGTCGACTTCAAGAGACCCAGTACTTC. Its translation is CASSRLQETQYF.

The chain combines TRBV5-6 with TRBJ2-3, with 12 positions matching TRBD1. Germline V CDR1 and CDR2: SGHDT, YYEEEE. The CDR3 has 15 residues. The V gene end was trimmed by 3 bases and the J gene end by 8 bases; junction bases not matched to a gene: 7. CDR3 region: CASSSTGTGGVTQYF. The CDR3 region has the DNA TGTGCCAGCAGCTCAACCGGGACAGGGGGCGTTACGCAGTATTTT.